The source of this T cell receptor (beta chain) is a study of T cell clonotyping in hematopoietic cell transplantation. Across the whole study: Recipient samples before transplant were obtained post-cytoreduction.

Stated time point: recipient sample about 28 days before transplant, after cytoreduction. Assay: immunoSEQ multiplex PCR; the TCRdb copy retains only in-frame clones and omits some. The table records 29,000 or so clones, 60% to 85% of them present only once. Study results and caveats: Pathologically expanded recipient clonotypes increased progressively from day 30 to day 180 as diversity fell. Few recipient clonotypes overlapped donors; over 95% were de novo at given depth.

With 8 bases clipped from V and 0 bases from J, the junction kept 16 bases outside the gene matches. Germline V gene data show CDR1 as MGHDK and CDR2 as SYGVNS. This CDR3 spans 18 amino acids. This clone was counted only a few times. What it binds is unknown. The clonotype was recovered from a woman aged 25 to 39 with chronic myeloid leukemia. Some clones in this sample may be carry-over from other donors' samples. The input for sequencing was peripheral blood mononuclear cells, taken before stem cell transplant. This chain connects TRBV25-1 to TRBJ1-5; TRBD1 aligns across 7 bases. Here the CDR3 reads CASGDPGTDGNSNQPQHF. The CDR3 DNA follows: TGTGCCAGCGGGGACCCTGGGACAGACGGAAATAGCAATCAGCCCCAGCATTTT.